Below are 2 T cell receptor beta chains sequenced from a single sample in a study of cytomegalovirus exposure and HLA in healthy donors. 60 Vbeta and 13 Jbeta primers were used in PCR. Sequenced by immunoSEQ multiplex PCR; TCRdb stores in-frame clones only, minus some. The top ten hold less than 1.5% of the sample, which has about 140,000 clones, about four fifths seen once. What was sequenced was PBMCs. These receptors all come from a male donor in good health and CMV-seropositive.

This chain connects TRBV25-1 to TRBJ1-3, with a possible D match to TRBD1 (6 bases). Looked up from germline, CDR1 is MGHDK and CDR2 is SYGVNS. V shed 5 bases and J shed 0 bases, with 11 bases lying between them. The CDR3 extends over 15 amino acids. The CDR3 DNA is TGTGCCAGCAGTCCAACAGGGTTCTCTGGAAACACCATATATTTT. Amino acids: CASSPTGFSGNTIYF.

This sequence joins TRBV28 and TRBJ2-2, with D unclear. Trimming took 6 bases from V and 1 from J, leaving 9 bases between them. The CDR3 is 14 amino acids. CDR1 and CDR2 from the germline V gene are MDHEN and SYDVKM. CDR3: CASRFGWNTGELFF. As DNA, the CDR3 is TGTGCCAGCAGATTCGGGTGGAACACCGGGGAGCTGTTTTTT.